Each of the 27 T cell receptor beta chains below was sequenced from the same sample in a study of beta chain features in type 1 diabetes. Their antigen targets remain unknown. The investigators reverse transcribed all of the isolated RNA, so they sequenced expressed TCRB transcripts. Sequencing was performed with immunoSEQ multiplex PCR; in TCRdb, only in-frame clones are kept and a portion is missing. The sample records roughly 700,000 clones, around an eighth being singletons. Whole-study findings and limits: Moderate but significant shortening of TCRB CDR3s was recorded in all four CD4+ subsets from Type 1 diabetes patients.

Sequenced sample: naive CD4+ T cells from blood. Receptor source: a man younger than 35 with type 1 diabetes.

The table lists this clone with a few counts. This chain joins TRBV29-1 and TRBJ2-5; TRBD2 might be the D (6 bases). The CDR3 length is 14 residues. V was shortened by 7 bases and J by 3 bases, with 18 bases between the two germline ends. CDR1 is SQVTM, CDR2 ANQGSEA, per germline. The CDR3 sequence is CSGTGGRNEETQYF. In DNA form, the CDR3 reads TGCAGCGGCACAGGAGGGAGGAACGAAGAGACCCAGTACTTC.

This clone was observed a handful of times. The chain uses TRBV29-1 and TRBJ1-6; 9 positions match TRBD1. The germline gives CDR1 SQVTM, CDR2 ANQGSEA. Trimming took 6 bases from V and 8 from J; bases not matched to a gene: 5. This CDR3 has 13 amino acids. The CDR3 spells CSVGTGRDSPLHF. CDR3 DNA: TGCAGCGTGGGGACAGGGCGAGATTCACCCCTCCACTTT. Filled out from reference TRBV29-1 and TRBJ1-6, the complete variable domain reads SAVISQKPSRDICQRGTSLTIQCQVDSQVTMMFWYRQQPGQSLTLIATANQGSEATYESGFVIDKFPISRPNLTFSTLTVSNMSPEDSSIYLCSVGTGRDSPLHFGNGTRLTVT.

This sequence joins TRBV28 and TRBJ2-1, with 15 bases that match TRBD2. The germline V gene encodes CDR1 MDHEN and CDR2 SYDVKM. The trim removed 5 bases at V and 12 bases at J, leaving 14 bases unmatched. This CDR3 contains 17 residues. The CDR3 DNA is TGTGCCAGCAGTCACTCCACTGGGACTAGCGGGGGGCTCAGGCAGTTCTTC. Translated: CASSHSTGTSGGLRQFF.

This chain uses TRBV11-2 with TRBJ2-6, with TRBD1 as a possible D gene (5 bases). Trimming removed 2 bases at V and 0 bases at J, with 11 bases between. CDR1 is SGHAT and CDR2 is FQNNGV in the germline V gene. There are 17 residues in the CDR3. For the CDR3, the DNA is TGTGCCAGCAGCTTAACCCGACAGTTCTCTGGGGCCAACGTCCTGACTTTC. Protein: CASSLTRQFSGANVLTF.

The chain has TRBV28 and TRBJ1-1, with TRBD1 identical over 10 bases. Trimming cost V 5 bases and J 11 bases; bases outside gene matches: 11. Germline V lookup: CDR1 MDHEN, CDR2 SYDVKM. CDR3 length: 14 amino acids. CDR3 loop: CASSLGTGALEAFF. The CDR3 nucleotides read TGTGCCAGCAGTCTAGGGACAGGGGCATTAGAGGCTTTCTTT.

The CDR3 protein is CASSQVTDLSDTQYF. CDR3 DNA sequence: TGTGCCAGCAGCCAAGTGACTGACCTCTCGGATACGCAGTATTTT. J is TRBJ2-3 and V is TRBV14; unclear D gene. Germline V gene sequence: CDR1 SGHDN, CDR2 FVKESK. The CDR3 loop spans 15 amino acids. V gave up 1 base and J gave up 6 bases, with 14 bases separating them.

The chain is built from TRBV5-4 and TRBJ2-2; D is ambiguous. Germline CDR1 and CDR2: SGHNT and YYREEE (reference sequence). Trimming shortened V by 3 bases and J by 7 bases, and 10 bases separated the two germline ends. There are 13 residues in the CDR3. Here the CDR3 DNA reads TGTGCCAGCAGCTCCCCTGACCACGGGGAGCTGTTTTTT. Its translation is CASSSPDHGELFF.

In this sample, this clone turned up a few times. At the DNA level, this CDR3 is encoded by other sequences in the same sample as well. The chain recombines TRBV18 with TRBJ1-1; 10 nucleotides agree with TRBD1. The CDR3 totals 14 residues. With 2 bases clipped from V and 5 bases from J, the junction kept 2 bases outside the gene matches. CDR1 and CDR2 from the germline V gene are KGHSH and LQKENI. For the CDR3, the DNA is TGTGCCAGCTCACCAACGGACAGGGGGACTGAAGCTTTCTTT. This codes for CASSPTDRGTEAFF.

The chain uses TRBV7-8 and TRBJ2-4; D is ambiguous. Trimming stripped 5 bases from V and 10 bases from J, with 18 bases between. From germline, CDR1 is SGHVS and CDR2 FQNEAQ. The CDR3 length is 14 residues. The CDR3 loop reads CASSPLSGPSIQYF. The CDR3 DNA reads as TGTGCCAGCAGCCCTCTTAGTGGGCCTTCAATTCAGTACTTC.

The chain couples TRBV10-3 to TRBJ2-2, with 9 bases that match TRBD1. CDR3 length equals 16 residues. Germline lookup yields CDR1 ENHRY and CDR2 SYGVKD. V lost 6 bases to trimming and J lost 7 bases; unmatched junction nucleotides: 12. The CDR3 sequence: CAISHTGTGNVGELFF. The CDR3 DNA is TGTGCCATCAGCCACACCGGGACAGGGAACGTCGGGGAGCTGTTTTTT.

This clone was seen only a few times. The chain links TRBV9 to TRBJ1-6; no firm D call. CDR3 length: 16 residues. From germline, CDR1 is SGDLS and CDR2 YYNGEE. V was clipped by 4 bases and J by 2 bases, with 13 bases between them. The CDR3 sequence: CASSPVGVPYNSPLHF. The CDR3 nucleotides read TGTGCCAGCAGCCCGGTTGGGGTCCCCTATAATTCACCCCTCCACTTT. The full variable domain, in which reference TRBV9 and TRBJ1-6 provide the parts outside the CDR3, is DSGVTQTPKHLITATGQRVTLRCSPRSGDLSVYWYQQSLDQGLQFLIQYYNGEERAKGNILERFSAQQFPDLHSELNLSSLELGDSALYFCASSPVGVPYNSPLHFGNGTRLTVT.

The chain is built from TRBV19 and TRBJ2-5; 13 bases are shared with TRBD2. J lost 3 bases, V lost 6 bases, and 1 base had no gene match. There are 14 residues in the CDR3. The germline CDR1 and CDR2 sequences are LNHDA and SQIVND (reference sequence). The CDR3 loop is CASSGLAGEETQYF. The CDR3 DNA reads TGTGCCAGTAGCGGACTAGCGGGGGAAGAGACCCAGTACTTC.

This clone was seen a few times. V usage is TRBV7-9 and J usage is TRBJ1-2, with D perhaps TRBD1 (5 bases). Trimming removed 2 bases at V and 6 bases at J, with 10 bases between. Germline CDR1 is SEHNR and CDR2 is FQNEAQ (reference sequence). This CDR3 has 13 residues. The CDR3 sequence: CASSLQGRDGYTF. The CDR3 nucleotides are TGTGCCAGCAGCTTACAGGGCAGGGATGGCTACACCTTC.

This clone came up a few times. The rearrangement uses TRBV30 and TRBJ1-1, with D unclear. Looked up from germline, CDR1 is GTSNPN and CDR2 is SVGIG (reference sequence). The CDR3 contains 12 residues. Trimming left V 3 bases short and J 0 bases short, with 5 bases between. CDR3 nucleotides: TGTGCCTGGAGATTAGTGAACACTGAAGCTTTCTTT. As protein: CAWRLVNTEAFF.

The chain links TRBV10-3 to TRBJ2-7; the D gene is possibly TRBD2 (8 bases). V lost 7 bases, J lost 2 bases, and 15 bases lay in between. CDR3 length equals 14 residues. Per the germline V gene, CDR1 is ENHRY and CDR2 is SYGVKD. The CDR3 reads CAITPGGGPYEQYF. Here the CDR3 DNA reads TGTGCCATCACCCCGGGAGGGGGCCCCTACGAGCAGTACTTC.

This clone was counted only a few times. The chain carries TRBV11-1 and TRBJ2-1; tentative D call: TRBD2 (5 bases). The germline CDR1 and CDR2 sequences are SGHAT and FQDESV (reference sequence). Between the trimmed V and J ends, which lost 8 bases and 7 bases, there was a span of 12 bases. The length of the CDR3 is 12 residues. CDR3 sequence reads: CASAHGENEQFF. The DNA for the CDR3 is TGTGCCAGCGCGCACGGGGAGAATGAGCAGTTCTTC. The variable domain in full, with the rest retrieved from reference TRBV11-1 and TRBJ2-1, is EAEVAQSPRYKITEKSQAVAFWCDPISGHATLYWYRQILGQGPELLVQFQDESVVDDSQLPKDRFSAERLKGVDSTLKIQPAELGDSAMYLCASAHGENEQFFGPGTRLTVL.

This clone was detected a few times. The J gene is TRBJ1-2, the V gene TRBV30; D is perhaps TRBD1 (6 bases). Between the trimmed V and J ends, which lost 3 bases and 0 bases, there was a span of 8 bases. The CDR3 loop spans 13 amino acids. Per germline, CDR1 GTSNPN and CDR2 SVGIG (reference sequence). CDR3 region: CAWSRTANYGYTF. The CDR3 region has the DNA TGTGCCTGGAGCCGGACAGCTAACTATGGCTACACCTTC.

In its sample, this clone was seen a few times. The chain joins TRBV11-3 to TRBJ2-1, with D uncertain. Trimming took 0 bases from V and 9 from J, leaving 3 bases between them. The CDR3 consists of 11 residues. Germline V CDR1 and CDR2: SGHNT, YENEEA. CDR3 DNA sequence: TGTGCCAGCAGCTTAGATACTGAGCAGTTCTTC. Its translation is CASSLDTEQFF.

This rearrangement joins TRBV2 to TRBJ2-7; weak D call: TRBD2 (7 bases). This CDR3 is built from 15 residues. Trimming pared 4 bases from V and 0 bases from J, leaving 13 bases between. Germline loops: CDR1 SNHLY, CDR2 FYNNEI. The CDR3 DNA follows: TGTGCCAGCAGTGGGGGCGGGGGCCCCTCCTACGAGCAGTACTTC. This encodes CASSGGGGPSYEQYF.

This clone occurred a few times. This chain joins TRBV7-2 and TRBJ1-4; D possibly corresponds to TRBD1 (6 bases). The CDR3 is 12 amino acids. The germline V and J ends were trimmed by 5 bases and 10 bases, with 11 bases remaining between them. Germline assignment: CDR1 SGHTA and CDR2 FQGNSA. The CDR3 sequence: CASSPGVGKLFF. In nucleotides, the CDR3 is TGTGCCAGCAGCCCAGGGGTTGGAAAACTGTTTTTT.

This clone was counted between two and nine times. The chain recombines TRBV7-2 with TRBJ1-5; 7 bases map to TRBD1. After removal of 4 bases from V and 7 bases from J, the junction contained 4 bases not matched to a gene. Germline V CDR1 and CDR2: SGHTA, FQGNSA. This CDR3 is 13 amino acids long. In nucleotides, the CDR3 is TGTGCCAGCAGCTCTGGACAGGAGCAGCCCCAGCATTTT. This gives the protein CASSSGQEQPQHF.

The gene calls are TRBV7-7 and TRBJ2-2; 8 bases align to TRBD1. Trimming cost V 5 bases and J 6 bases; bases outside gene matches: 5. Germline assignment: CDR1 SSHAT and CDR2 FNYEAQ (reference sequence). The CDR3 extends over 14 amino acids. In nucleotides, the CDR3 is TGTGCCAGCAGCCGGACAGGGCAGGCCGGGGAGCTGTTTTTT. Its translation: CASSRTGQAGELFF.

This clone was counted only a few times. The chain is built from TRBV7-6 and TRBJ2-5; 9 positions match TRBD1. Germline V lookup: CDR1 SGHVS, CDR2 FNYEAQ. Trimming took 5 bases from V and 5 from J; bases not matched to a gene: 18. The CDR3 has 18 amino acids. Written as DNA, the CDR3 is TGTGCCAGCAGCCTTAGGGCCCTACAGGGGGCGAAAGGGGAGACCCAGTACTTC. It translates to CASSLRALQGAKGETQYF.

This rearrangement joins TRBV30 to TRBJ1-6, with 9 bases fitting TRBD1. The CDR3 is 14 amino acids. In germline, CDR1 is GTSNPN, CDR2 SVGIG (reference sequence). Trimming took 3 bases from V and 4 from J; bases not matched to a gene: 1. In nucleotides, the CDR3 is TGTGCCTGGAGGGACAGGGGATATAATTCACCCCTCCACTTT. Its translation: CAWRDRGYNSPLHF.

The J gene is TRBJ2-3, the V gene TRBV28, with D perhaps assigned TRBD1 or TRBD2 (6 bases each). The CDR3 runs 19 residues. V was pared by 6 bases and J by 0 bases, with 25 bases between. In germline, CDR1 is MDHEN, CDR2 SYDVKM. Here the CDR3 DNA reads TGTGCCAGCAGACAATATTGGGGTTGGGGGGCAACTAGCACAGATACGCAGTATTTT. Protein sequence: CASRQYWGWGATSTDTQYF.

The chain combines TRBV7-2 with TRBJ1-2, with 7 bases fitting TRBD1. There are 14 residues in the CDR3. Germline loops: CDR1 SGHTA, CDR2 FQGNSA. V lost 3 bases, J lost 7 bases, and 8 bases stayed unmatched. In DNA, the CDR3 is TGTGCCAGCAGCTTTGCGACAGGGACTTCTGGCTACACCTTC. Encoded protein: CASSFATGTSGYTF.

The rearrangement uses TRBV29-1 and TRBJ2-7; unclear D gene. The CDR3 loop spans 13 amino acids. Trimming shortened V by 5 bases and J by 0 bases, and 11 bases separated the two germline ends. The germline gives CDR1 SQVTM, CDR2 ANQGSEA. The CDR3: CSVRVANSYEQYF. CDR3 nucleotide sequence: TGCAGCGTTAGAGTCGCGAACTCCTACGAGCAGTACTTC.